These 30 T cell receptor beta chains share one sample of origin, sequenced in a study of OX40 agonist ivuxolimab in advanced cancers. TCRdb's table, derived via immunoSEQ multiplex PCR, lists solely in-frame clones and lacks some. The sample holds around 100,000 clones, roughly 90% seen once. Source: CD4+ or CD8+ T cells sorted from blood, taken in a trial of the OX40 agonist ivuxolimab. These receptors were taken from an adult with an advanced solid tumor such as melanoma, head and neck, liver or kidney cancer.

J is TRBJ2-3 and V is TRBV7-2; D is ambiguous. CDR1 and CDR2 from the germline V gene are SGHTA and FQGNSA. The CDR3 consists of 13 residues. Trimming removed 5 bases from V and 3 bases from J, with 9 bases in between. CDR3 sequence (DNA): TGTGCCAGCAGCGCCGATTATACAGATACGCAGTATTTT. This encodes CASSADYTDTQYF.

Only one count was recorded for this clone. This chain joins TRBV14 and TRBJ2-1; the D is unclear. The CDR3 spans 15 residues. V was pared by 5 bases and J by 0 bases, with 11 bases between. Germline assignment: CDR1 SGHDN and CDR2 FVKESK. The CDR3 sequence: CASSSRSGSYNEQFF. CDR3 bases: TGTGCCAGCAGCTCCCGCAGTGGCTCCTACAATGAGCAGTTCTTC.

Turning to this clone: Other DNA sequences from this sample encode an identical CDR3 as well. J is TRBJ1-2 and V is TRBV5-1; 7 bases map to TRBD1. The junction had 4 bases not matched to a gene; V was cut back by 5 bases and J by 0 bases. The germline V gene encodes CDR1 SGHRS and CDR2 YFSETQ. The CDR3 covers 14 residues. The CDR3 loop reads CASSSTGTNYGYTF. For the CDR3, the DNA is TGCGCCAGCAGTTCGACAGGGACTAACTATGGCTACACCTTC.

The chain employs TRBV15 and TRBJ1-2; unclear D gene. V dropped 0 bases and J dropped 0 bases, with 8 bases sitting between them. The CDR3 is made up of 15 amino acids. CDR1 and CDR2 (germline): LNHNV, YYDKDF (reference sequence). CDR3 loop: CATSRESSANYGYTF. For the CDR3, the DNA is TGTGCCACCAGCAGAGAATCCAGTGCTAACTATGGCTACACCTTC.

This clone has only a few counts. V gene TRBV30 combines with J gene TRBJ1-2; D may be TRBD1 (6 bases). The CDR3 is made up of 11 amino acids. V lost 5 bases to trimming and J lost 7 bases, with 11 bases between them. The germline gives CDR1 GTSNPN, CDR2 SVGIG (reference sequence). As DNA, the CDR3 is TGTGCCTGGGGCAGGGGCTCTGGCTACACCTTC. It is translated as CAWGRGSGYTF. Using reference TRBV30 and TRBJ1-2 for the parts outside the CDR3, the full variable domain is SQTIHQWPATLVQPVGSPLSLECTVEGTSNPNLYWYRQAAGRGLQLLFYSVGIGQISSEVPQNLSASRPQDRQFILSSKKLLLSDSGFYLCAWGRGSGYTFGSGTRLTVV.

In nucleotides, the CDR3 is TGTGCCAGCAGCTTCGAGGGAGTATCCTACAATGAGCAGTTCTTC. Its translation: CASSFEGVSYNEQFF. J is TRBJ2-1 and V is TRBV13, with D tentatively TRBD2 (5 bases). This CDR3 has 15 amino acids. Germline V lookup: CDR1 PRHDT, CDR2 FYEKMQ (reference sequence). Trimming shortened V by 3 bases and J by 1 base, and 10 bases separated the two germline ends.

The chain carries TRBV9 and TRBJ2-1; D not certain. The germline gives CDR1 SGDLS, CDR2 YYNGEE. This CDR3 has 12 residues. Trimming removed 0 bases at V and 10 bases at J, with 8 bases between. This CDR3 reads CASSVGDGEQFF. For the CDR3, the DNA is TGTGCCAGCAGCGTAGGCGACGGGGAGCAGTTCTTC.

The rearrangement links TRBV19 to TRBJ2-2; 11 nucleotides agree with TRBD1. Trimming removed 10 bases from V and 4 bases from J; junction bases left unmatched: 5. This CDR3 has 14 residues. Germline assignment: CDR1 LNHDA and CDR2 SQIVND (reference sequence). CDR3 bases: TGTGCCATCTCCGGGACAGGGGGCACCGGGGAGCTGTTTTTT. This sequence encodes CAISGTGGTGELFF.

The DNA for the CDR3 is TGTGCCAGCTCACCACTACGGACAAGTCTCACAGATACGCAGTATTTT. Protein product: CASSPLRTSLTDTQYF. The J gene is TRBJ2-3, the V gene TRBV18; maybe TRBD1 (5 bases). Germline V gene data show CDR1 as KGHSH and CDR2 as LQKENI. The CDR3 is 16 amino acids. Trimming left V 1 base short and J 2 bases short, with 13 bases between. The full variable domain, with the rest looked up from reference TRBV18 and TRBJ2-3, is NAGVMQNPRHLVRRRGQEARLRCSPMKGHSHVYWYRQLPEEGLKFMVYLQKENIIDESGMPKERFSAEFPKEGPSILRIQQVVRGDSAAYFCASSPLRTSLTDTQYFGPGTRLTVL.

V is TRBV6-5 and J is TRBJ1-2, with D uncertain. The CDR3 is 14 amino acids. The germline V gene encodes CDR1 MNHEY and CDR2 SVGAGI. Trimming took 2 bases from V and 1 from J, leaving 8 bases between them. CDR3 residues: CASSYAQVNYGYTF. The DNA of the CDR3 is TGTGCCAGCAGTTACGCCCAGGTTAACTATGGCTACACCTTC.

This chain joins TRBV19 and TRBJ1-2, with TRBD1 matching 10 bases. The CDR3 covers 14 residues. The trim removed 4 bases at V and 4 bases at J, leaving 3 bases unmatched. Per germline, CDR1 LNHDA and CDR2 SQIVND (reference sequence). The CDR3 DNA is TGTGCCAGTAGTAACCGGGACAGGGGCTATGGCTACACCTTC. As protein: CASSNRDRGYGYTF. Filled out from reference TRBV19 and TRBJ1-2, the complete variable domain reads DGGITQSPKYLFRKEGQNVTLSCEQNLNHDAMYWYRQDPGQGLRLIYYSQIVNDFQKGDIAEGYSVSREKKESFPLTVTSAQKNPTAFYLCASSNRDRGYGYTFGSGTRLTVV.

The V gene is TRBV19, the J gene TRBJ1-1; no reliable D call. Per the germline V gene, CDR1 is LNHDA and CDR2 is SQIVND (reference sequence). The CDR3 contains 14 residues. Trimming took 1 base from V and 7 from J, leaving 13 bases between them. The CDR3 nucleotides read TGTGCCAGTAGTATAGTCGGGGTCAGGAGTGAAGCTTTCTTT. It codes for CASSIVGVRSEAFF.

This rearrangement joins TRBV5-4 to TRBJ2-7; the D gene is possibly TRBD1 (5 bases). CDR1 SGHNT and CDR2 YYREEE come from the germline V gene (reference sequence). Trimming left V 0 bases short and J 6 bases short, with 13 bases between. This CDR3 spans 14 amino acids. The CDR3: CASSLGQTRAEQYF. The CDR3 DNA reads TGTGCCAGCAGCTTGGGACAGACCCGGGCCGAGCAGTACTTC.

The chain carries TRBV2 and TRBJ2-1; D gene unclear. With 0 bases removed from V and 9 bases from J, the gap between germline ends came to 9 bases. The germline V gene has CDR1 SNHLY and CDR2 FYNNEI. The CDR3 totals 13 residues. Here the CDR3 reads CASSEARVGEQFF. The DNA of the CDR3 is TGTGCCAGCAGTGAAGCCCGGGTGGGTGAGCAGTTCTTC.

The chain is built from TRBV4-1 and TRBJ2-7, with 9 bases that match TRBD1. CDR1 is MGHRA, CDR2 YSYEKL, per germline. This CDR3 is built from 15 residues. The ends lost 1 base at V and 3 bases at J; junction bases unmatched: 4. CDR3 residues: CASSQGQGGIYEQYF. In DNA form, the CDR3 reads TGCGCCAGCAGCCAAGGACAGGGGGGAATCTACGAGCAGTACTTC.

V and J are TRBV6-1 and TRBJ2-7; 7 bases are shared with TRBD1. Germline-derived CDR1 and CDR2 are MNHNS and SASEGT. With 7 bases clipped from V and 6 bases from J, the junction kept 12 bases outside the gene matches. The CDR3 is 14 residues long. CDR3 nucleotide sequence: TGTGCCAGCACCTGGACAGGAGGTGTTTCCGAGCAGTACTTC. Protein product: CASTWTGGVSEQYF.

The CDR3 reads CASSLKNRDSVGPLNEKLFF. CDR3 coding DNA: TGTGCCAGCAGCTTAAAAAACCGGGACTCGGTCGGGCCCTTAAATGAAAAACTGTTTTTT. The J gene is TRBJ1-4, the V gene TRBV7-8, with D possibly matching TRBD1 (5 bases). Looked up from germline, CDR1 is SGHVS and CDR2 is FQNEAQ. This CDR3 is 20 amino acids long. V dropped 2 bases and J dropped 5 bases, with 27 bases sitting between them.

This chain uses TRBV11-1 with TRBJ2-1; TRBD1 is a possible D gene (6 bases). CDR3 length: 14 amino acids. Trimming stripped 3 bases from V and 5 bases from J, with 11 bases between. CDR1 and CDR2 (germline): SGHAT, FQDESV (reference sequence). In DNA, the CDR3 is TGTGCCAGCAGCTTTACAGGGATCCACAATGAGCAGTTCTTC. It encodes CASSFTGIHNEQFF.

The V and J genes are TRBV19 and TRBJ2-5; 7 nucleotides agree with TRBD2. Losses at the gene ends were 4 bases for V and 4 bases for J; bases not matched to a gene: 9. Germline loops: CDR1 LNHDA, CDR2 SQIVND (reference sequence). This CDR3 contains 15 residues. The CDR3 DNA is TGTGCCAGTAGTAGGCCGGGACTAAGGTTAGAGACCCAGTACTTC. Encoded protein: CASSRPGLRLETQYF. The variable domain in full, completed from reference TRBV19 and TRBJ2-5, reads DGGITQSPKYLFRKEGQNVTLSCEQNLNHDAMYWYRQDPGQGLRLIYYSQIVNDFQKGDIAEGYSVSREKKESFPLTVTSAQKNPTAFYLCASSRPGLRLETQYFGPGTRLLVL.

This clone was observed once. The chain links TRBV27 to TRBJ1-2; D is uncertain. The V end lost 3 bases, the J end lost 0 bases, and 11 bases lay between the germline ends. Germline loops: CDR1 MNHEY, CDR2 SMNVEV (reference sequence). The CDR3 spans 15 residues. The CDR3 here is CASSFEGNANYGYTF. The DNA for the CDR3 is TGTGCCAGCAGTTTTGAAGGGAATGCTAACTATGGCTACACCTTC.

This chain links TRBV7-3 with TRBJ2-1, with TRBD2 identical over 12 bases. V was pared by 1 base and J by 7 bases, with 5 bases of the junction left unmatched. The CDR3 has 16 amino acids. Germline values: CDR1 SGHTA, CDR2 FQGTGA. As DNA, the CDR3 is TGTGCCAGCAGCTTAAGTCTCCTAGCGGGGGGGAATGAGCAGTTCTTC. Amino acid sequence: CASSLSLLAGGNEQFF.

The chain recombines TRBV11-2 with TRBJ2-5; a weak D match, TRBD2 (5 bases). V dropped 5 bases and J dropped 4 bases, with 14 bases sitting between them. Germline CDR1 reads SGHAT; CDR2 reads FQNNGV. There are 14 residues in the CDR3. The chain's CDR3 is CASSDWAEGETQYF. The CDR3 DNA reads as TGTGCCAGCAGCGACTGGGCCGAGGGAGAGACCCAGTACTTC.

The chain joins TRBV10-3 to TRBJ2-5; TRBD2 agrees at 14 bases. The CDR3 runs to 18 residues. CDR1 and CDR2 (germline): ENHRY, SYGVKD. V shed 4 bases, J shed 2 bases, and the junction held 9 bases outside the gene matches. CDR3 amino acids: CAISAFQGLAGDQETQYF. The CDR3 DNA reads as TGTGCCATCAGTGCCTTTCAGGGACTAGCGGGAGATCAAGAGACCCAGTACTTC.

V is TRBV14 and J is TRBJ2-1; TRBD1 is a possible D gene (5 bases). The ends were cut back, 2 bases at V and 0 bases at J, with 8 bases in the middle. This CDR3 region has 15 residues. Germline CDR1 reads SGHDN; CDR2 reads FVKESK. The DNA of the CDR3 is TGTGCCAGCAGCCAAAGGGGCTACTCCTACAATGAGCAGTTCTTC. Translated, it gives CASSQRGYSYNEQFF. Supplemented by reference TRBV14 and TRBJ2-1, the full variable domain reads EAGVTQFPSHSVIEKGQTVTLRCDPISGHDNLYWYRRVMGKEIKFLLHFVKESKQDESGMPNNRFLAERTGGTYSTLKVQPAELEDSGVYFCASSQRGYSYNEQFFGPGTRLTVL.

DNA of the CDR3: TGTGCCAGCAGTGAAGCGCTAAGCTATGGCTACACCTTC. Protein product: CASSEALSYGYTF. The rearrangement joins TRBV6-1 to TRBJ1-2, with D hard to call. The CDR3 runs to 13 residues. The ends were cut back, 0 bases at V and 4 bases at J, with 6 bases in the middle. Germline CDR1 reads MNHNS; CDR2 reads SASEGT.

The chain carries TRBV6-6 and TRBJ2-2, with D possibly TRBD2 on 5 matching bases. This CDR3 spans 16 amino acids. The germline CDR1 and CDR2 sequences are MNHNY and SVGAGI (reference sequence). Trimming took 4 bases from V and 6 from J, leaving 18 bases between them. CDR3 loop: CASSFPSGSGPGELFF. The DNA for the CDR3 is TGTGCCAGCAGTTTTCCCTCGGGGAGCGGCCCCGGGGAGCTGTTTTTT.

This clone was counted only a few times. This chain uses TRBV29-1 with TRBJ2-3; 9 bases map to TRBD2. The germline V gene encodes CDR1 SQVTM and CDR2 ANQGSEA. The V segment lost 4 bases and the J segment 5 bases; nucleotides outside the gene matches: 10. The CDR3 is 15 amino acids. The CDR3 sequence is CSVAGGREFRDTQYF. The DNA of the CDR3 is TGCAGCGTTGCCGGCGGGAGGGAATTTAGAGATACGCAGTATTTT.

This chain links TRBV29-1 with TRBJ2-3, with 10 bases fitting TRBD1. J was trimmed by 3 bases and V by 4 bases; bases with no gene match: 1. The germline V gene has CDR1 SQVTM and CDR2 ANQGSEA. The CDR3 length is 13 residues. CDR3: CSVGQGATDTQYF. CDR3 in DNA: TGCAGCGTTGGACAGGGGGCTACAGATACGCAGTATTTT.

J is TRBJ1-2 and V is TRBV29-1; TRBD1 is a possible D gene (6 bases). Trimming removed 5 bases at V and 1 base at J, with 11 bases between. The CDR3 is made up of 13 amino acids. In germline, CDR1 is SQVTM, CDR2 ANQGSEA. CDR3 DNA: TGCAGCGTTCGGCCAGGGGATAACTATGGCTACACCTTC. Its translation is CSVRPGDNYGYTF.

The chain employs TRBV23-1 and TRBJ2-1; TRBD1 is a possible D gene (6 bases). TRBV23-1 is classed as an ORF, of uncertain function. V lost 1 base, J lost 9 bases, and 10 bases lay in between. This CDR3 has 13 residues. As DNA, the CDR3 is TGCGCCAGCAGTCAATACTCAGGGGTTGAGCAGTTCTTC. As protein: CASSQYSGVEQFF.